One and the same sample provided the 22 T cell receptor beta chains below, sequenced in a study of monozygotic twins with inflammatory bowel disease. TCRdb reprocessed the 5' RACE reads and keeps a single row for each CDR3 protein, giving no DNA. In total, the table holds about 93,000 distinct CDR3 sequences. Material: blood. These receptors were collected from a human donor with ulcerative colitis or Crohn's disease, or a healthy co-twin of an affected twin (not recorded which).

The chain has TRBV5-1 and TRBJ1-4; the TCRdb D gene call, TRBD1, has no DNA to confirm it. Germline CDR1 reads SGHRS; CDR2 reads YFSETQ. The CDR3 has 15 amino acids. The chain's CDR3 is CASSLGDRGPEKLFF. The variable domain in full, completed from reference TRBV5-1 and TRBJ1-4, reads KAGVTQTPRYLIKTRGQQVTLSCSPISGHRSVSWYQQTPGQGLQFLFEYFSETQRNKGNFPGRFSGRQFSNSRSEMNVSTLELGDSALYLCASSLGDRGPEKLFFGSGTQLSVL.

This chain's CDR3 is CASSLDTSSQPQHF. The rearrangement links TRBV5-1 to TRBJ1-5. Per the germline V gene, CDR1 is SGHRS and CDR2 is YFSETQ. The CDR3 loop spans 14 amino acids.

The chain links TRBV12-3 or TRBV12-4 to TRBJ2-3; the TCRdb D gene call, TRBD1, has no DNA to confirm it. The CDR3 spans 14 residues. The CDR3 sequence is CASSFVGDTDTQYF.

The chain uses TRBV7-3 and TRBJ1-4. CDR1 is SGHTA, CDR2 FQGTGA, per germline. This CDR3 comprises 15 residues. Here the CDR3 reads CASSLTGGSGEKLFF.

The chain joins TRBV6-1 to TRBJ1-1. The CDR3 is made up of 14 amino acids. Germline V gene lookup returns CDR1 MNHNS and CDR2 SASEGT. The CDR3 here is CASSRREGSTEAFF.

The V and J genes are TRBV7-8 and TRBJ2-1; the TCRdb D gene call, TRBD1, has no DNA to confirm it. CDR3 length: 15 amino acids. Per germline, CDR1 SGHVS and CDR2 FQNEAQ. The CDR3 reads CASSDGTGSYNEQFF.

CDR3 region: CASSLASQETQYF. V usage is TRBV12-3 or TRBV12-4 and J usage is TRBJ2-5. The CDR3 has 13 residues.

The J gene is TRBJ1-5, the V gene TRBV11-2; TCRdb picks TRBD1, but there is no DNA to check that call. This CDR3 has 15 residues. In germline, CDR1 is SGHAT, CDR2 FQNNGV. CDR3: CASSAQGGFGQPQHF.

V gene TRBV5-1 combines with J gene TRBJ2-2. This CDR3 is 14 amino acids long. The germline V gene has CDR1 SGHRS and CDR2 YFSETQ. CDR3 region: CASSPDPNTGELFF.

The chain has TRBV7-2 and TRBJ1-1; TCRdb indicates TRBD1, and absent DNA this call remains unverified. This CDR3 comprises 14 residues. Germline V CDR1 and CDR2: SGHTA, FQGNSA. The CDR3 loop reads CASSFSTGLTEAFF.

The chain employs TRBV20-1 and TRBJ2-3. The germline V gene has CDR1 DFQATT and CDR2 SNEGSKA (reference sequence). The CDR3 runs to 14 residues. CDR3: CSPEAVGSTDTQYF.

The gene calls are TRBV7-7 and TRBJ2-5. CDR3 length equals 11 residues. Germline CDR1 and CDR2: SSHAT and FNYEAQ (reference sequence). CDR3 residues: CASSMGETQYF.

CDR3: CSAGRQSLETQYF. This sequence joins TRBV29-1 and TRBJ2-5; lacking DNA, the TRBD1 call made by TCRdb goes unchecked. Germline V gene lookup returns CDR1 SQVTM and CDR2 ANQGSEA. The CDR3 length is 13 residues.

This chain links TRBV12-3 or TRBV12-4 with TRBJ1-2. The CDR3 extends over 11 amino acids. Here the CDR3 reads CATSRSYGYTF.

This rearrangement joins TRBV5-1 to TRBJ2-7. Germline CDR1 is SGHRS and CDR2 is YFSETQ. This CDR3 spans 13 amino acids. CDR3 protein: CASSFTSSYEQYF. Together with reference TRBV5-1 and TRBJ2-7, the CDR3 gives the full variable domain: KAGVTQTPRYLIKTRGQQVTLSCSPISGHRSVSWYQQTPGQGLQFLFEYFSETQRNKGNFPGRFSGRQFSNSRSEMNVSTLELGDSALYLCASSFTSSYEQYFGPGTRLTVT.

CDR3: CSAKLQGGNQPQHF. The gene calls are TRBV20-1 and TRBJ1-5; no DNA is available, so the TRBD1 call from TCRdb remains unchecked. The CDR3 is made up of 14 amino acids. Germline assignment: CDR1 DFQATT and CDR2 SNEGSKA (reference sequence).

The J gene is TRBJ2-2, the V gene TRBV7-3. Germline loops: CDR1 SGHTA, CDR2 FQGTGA. This CDR3 contains 14 residues. The CDR3 here is CASSLRPNTGELFF.

This chain joins TRBV20-1 and TRBJ1-4; TCRdb's D call, TRBD1, is unchecked because there is no DNA. Germline assignment: CDR1 DFQATT and CDR2 SNEGSKA (reference sequence). The CDR3 consists of 14 residues. The CDR3 loop is CSAKRTAKEEKLFF.

The chain is built from TRBV12-3 or TRBV12-4 and TRBJ1-4; without DNA, the TCRdb call of TRBD1 cannot be checked. This CDR3 has 13 residues. The CDR3 spells CASSTGEDEKLFF.

The chain carries TRBV12-3 or TRBV12-4 and TRBJ2-3; with no DNA, the TCRdb D assignment of TRBD1 cannot be verified. The CDR3 covers 16 residues. CDR3 sequence: CASSPSDRAFTDTQYF.

The chain is built from TRBV10-3 and TRBJ2-3; no DNA is available, so the TRBD2 call from TCRdb remains unchecked. Germline-derived CDR1 and CDR2 are ENHRY and SYGVKD. The CDR3 has 15 amino acids. Here the CDR3 reads CAIKTSGGATDTQYF.

This chain links TRBV20-1 with TRBJ1-1. The CDR3 length is 13 residues. In germline, CDR1 is DFQATT, CDR2 SNEGSKA (reference sequence). The CDR3 is CSARPAVYTEAFF.